These 15 T cell receptor beta chains were all obtained from the same sample, sequenced in a study of blood T cell repertoires in COVID-19. Data came from immunoSEQ multiplex PCR; TCRdb stores just in-frame clones and leaves some out. Of 27,000 or so clones in the sample, 70% to 90% were seen once. The sample consisted of peripheral blood. The receptor source for this set is a human donor in a cohort sampled during active COVID-19.

In this sample, this clone turned up once. The chain is built from TRBV27 and TRBJ2-5, with 9 bases that match TRBD1. The V gene's germline CDR1 is MNHEY and CDR2 SMNVEV (reference sequence). V lost 5 bases, J lost 4 bases, and 11 bases stayed unmatched. The CDR3 loop spans 16 amino acids. DNA for the CDR3: TGTGCCAGCAGTATGACCGGGACAGGGTGGAGAGAGACCCAGTACTTC. As protein: CASSMTGTGWRETQYF.

CDR3 in DNA: TGCGCCAGCAGCTTGTCGACAGGGGAAGAGACCCAGTACTTC. Encoded protein: CASSLSTGEETQYF. The V call is TRBV5-1, the J call TRBJ2-5; TRBD1 matches at 8 bases. In germline, CDR1 is SGHRS, CDR2 YFSETQ. The CDR3 is 14 amino acids. Trimming at V came to 1 base and at J to 3 bases, leaving 2 bases not matched to a gene.

CDR3 residues: CASREDSYYGYTF. CDR3 in DNA: TGTGCCAGCAGGGAGGACAGTTACTATGGCTACACCTTC. This rearrangement joins TRBV28 to TRBJ1-2, with D possibly being TRBD1 (6 bases). The CDR3 consists of 13 residues. Trimming removed 6 bases at V and 3 bases at J, with 11 bases between. The germline V gene has CDR1 MDHEN and CDR2 SYDVKM.

The rearrangement uses TRBV20-1 and TRBJ2-1, with TRBD2 matching over 7 bases. The V gene end was trimmed by 3 bases and the J gene end by 8 bases; junction bases not matched to a gene: 4. The length of the CDR3 is 12 residues. CDR1 is DFQATT, CDR2 SNEGSKA, per germline (reference sequence). Here the CDR3 DNA reads TGCAGTGCTAGTGCTGGGAGGGATGAGCAGTTCTTC. Translated, it gives CSASAGRDEQFF.

About this clone: This sample also contains other DNA sequences that code for the same CDR3. V usage is TRBV10-3 and J usage is TRBJ2-3; maybe TRBD1 (5 bases). This CDR3 has 14 amino acids. The V gene's germline CDR1 is ENHRY and CDR2 SYGVKD. With 6 bases removed from V and 1 base from J, the gap between germline ends came to 11 bases. This CDR3 reads CAISTGRGTDTQYF. CDR3 DNA: TGTGCCATCAGCACAGGACGGGGCACAGATACGCAGTATTTT.

The chain couples TRBV18 to TRBJ2-2, with D possibly matching TRBD1 (6 bases). The CDR3 consists of 17 residues. V was trimmed by 8 bases and J by 2 bases, leaving 21 bases between them. Per germline, CDR1 KGHSH and CDR2 LQKENI. CDR3 DNA: TGTGCCAGCACGGAGACAGCACAGGGCTTTAACACCGGGGAGCTGTTTTTT. Residues: CASTETAQGFNTGELFF. The full variable domain, rest sourced from reference TRBV18 and TRBJ2-2, is NAGVMQNPRHLVRRRGQEARLRCSPMKGHSHVYWYRQLPEEGLKFMVYLQKENIIDESGMPKERFSAEFPKEGPSILRIQQVVRGDSAAYFCASTETAQGFNTGELFFGEGSRLTVL.

The V gene is TRBV19, the J gene TRBJ2-5; perhaps TRBD1 as D (5 bases). V was clipped by 5 bases and J by 2 bases, with 15 bases between them. The CDR3 sequence is 15 residues long. Germline CDR1 and CDR2: LNHDA and SQIVND (reference sequence). The CDR3 loop is CASSSDKVNQETQYF. The CDR3 DNA reads as TGTGCCAGTAGTTCGGACAAGGTAAATCAAGAGACCCAGTACTTC.

This chain uses TRBV6-2 or TRBV6-3 with TRBJ1-6, with D perhaps matching TRBD1 (6 bases). CDR1 and CDR2 from the germline V gene are MNHEY and SVGEGT. V shed 2 bases and J shed 4 bases, with 9 bases lying between them. The CDR3 consists of 15 residues. CDR3 sequence (DNA): TGTGCCAGCAGTTACCCGGACAGATATAATTCACCCCTCCACTTT. Translated: CASSYPDRYNSPLHF.

Written as DNA, the CDR3 is TGTGCCAGTAGTATAGCGGGGGGCGCATCCTACAATGAGCAGTTCTTC. It is translated as CASSIAGGASYNEQFF. V and J are TRBV19 and TRBJ2-1, with TRBD2 as a possible D gene (7 bases). CDR1 and CDR2 (germline): LNHDA, SQIVND (reference sequence). V lost 1 base and J 1 base, leaving 11 bases between the germline ends. The CDR3 length is 16 residues.

The V gene is TRBV19, the J gene TRBJ1-4, with 7 bases aligning to TRBD1. This CDR3 is built from 14 residues. Trimming removed 6 bases from V and 3 bases from J; junction bases left unmatched: 4. CDR1 is LNHDA and CDR2 is SQIVND in the germline V gene (reference sequence). CDR3: CASRHQGANEKLFF. The CDR3 nucleotides are TGTGCCAGTAGGCACCAGGGGGCTAATGAAAAACTGTTTTTT. The full variable domain, its missing parts supplied by reference TRBV19 and TRBJ1-4, is DGGITQSPKYLFRKEGQNVTLSCEQNLNHDAMYWYRQDPGQGLRLIYYSQIVNDFQKGDIAEGYSVSREKKESFPLTVTSAQKNPTAFYLCASRHQGANEKLFFGSGTQLSVL.

V gene TRBV27 combines with J gene TRBJ1-5; D is perhaps TRBD1 (5 bases). Trimming stripped 9 bases from V and 2 bases from J, with 14 bases between. The CDR3 covers 14 residues. Germline V CDR1 and CDR2: MNHEY, SMNVEV (reference sequence). The CDR3 DNA is TGTGCCAGGAACTTATGGGGGGGCAATCAGCCCCAGCATTTT. It translates to CARNLWGGNQPQHF.

The CDR3 spells CASSSSGGAYNEQFF. As DNA, the CDR3 is TGTGCCAGTAGTAGTAGCGGGGGGGCCTACAATGAGCAGTTCTTC. The chain is built from TRBV19 and TRBJ2-1; the match to TRBD2 covers 11 bases. CDR3 length equals 15 residues. Trimming cost V 4 bases and J 2 bases; bases outside gene matches: 1. CDR1 and CDR2 (germline): LNHDA, SQIVND (reference sequence).

V usage is TRBV7-6 and J usage is TRBJ2-6; unclear D gene. This CDR3 spans 15 amino acids. Trimming shortened V by 2 bases and J by 0 bases, and 5 bases separated the two germline ends. Germline V CDR1 and CDR2: SGHVS, FNYEAQ. The CDR3 loop is CASSLRVSGANVLTF. The CDR3 bases are TGTGCCAGCAGCTTACGGGTCTCTGGGGCCAACGTCCTGACTTTC.

The DNA for the CDR3 is TGCGCCAGTAGTAAAACTGCCAAAGACGGGGTTGATGAAAAACTGTTTTTT. Translating it yields CASSKTAKDGVDEKLFF. J is TRBJ1-4 and V is TRBV5-1; D is unclear. Germline V gene sequence: CDR1 SGHRS, CDR2 YFSETQ. This CDR3 is built from 17 residues. The V end was cut by 8 bases, the J end by 6 bases, with 26 bases between.

The chain has TRBV4-2 and TRBJ2-5, with 10 bases lining up with TRBD2. CDR1 and CDR2 (germline): LGHNA, YNFKEQ. The CDR3 is made up of 16 amino acids. Losses at the gene ends were 0 bases for V and 4 bases for J; bases not matched to a gene: 5. The CDR3 sequence: CASSQDRASGRETQYF. CDR3 coding DNA: TGTGCCAGCAGCCAAGATAGGGCTAGCGGGAGAGAGACCCAGTACTTC.